This T cell receptor beta chain was sequenced for a study of blood T cell repertoires in COVID-19. For the study at large: There were acute and convalescent COVID-19 samples, and they came from the United States, Italy and Spain. Sample material is recorded as cDNA or gDNA derived from T cells, B-cell-depleted T cells, or PBMCs.

Between the trimmed V and J ends, which lost 2 bases and 2 bases, there was a span of 18 bases. CDR1 SGHRS and CDR2 YFSETQ come from the germline V gene. There are 17 residues in the CDR3. Original analysis: Nucleated cell number was recorded as an estimate derived from reference gene primer amplification. Using immunoSEQ multiplex PCR, the repertoire was profiled, and TCRdb retains in-frame clones only, with some absent. V, J and clone size are taken as reported in that table, and D and trimming were inferred from the DNA itself. The sample carries 150,000 to 200,000 clones, approximately 85% recorded once.

This TCR was sampled from a man aged 60 to 69 with acute or convalescent COVID-19. V gene TRBV5-1 combines with J gene TRBJ2-3; tentative D call: TRBD1 (6 bases). Sequenced sample: peripheral blood. CDR3 nucleotides: TGCGCCAGCAGCTTCAAGAACAGGGCAGATTTCACAGATACGCAGTATTTT. Translation: CASSFKNRADFTDTQYF.